The 19 T cell receptor beta chains below were found in one sample sequenced in a study of vaccination and CD4 T cells after COVID-19. Sample time point: late sampling 161 to 241 days after vaccination in a few convalescent patients. TCRdb re-derived calls from the PCR reads in MiXCR, one entry per CDR3 protein. The data hold 35,000 to 45,000 distinct CDR3 sequences, with 35% to 40% observed a single time. The material sequenced was CD4+ T cells from blood, taken about 7 months after SARS-CoV-2 vaccination. These receptors were taken from a human donor who had recovered from COVID-19.

This clonotype appeared a few times. The chain links TRBV6-1 to TRBJ2-5; 7 bases fit TRBD2. The V and J ends lost 7 bases and 4 bases, in that order; junction bases with no gene match: 12. Germline V lookup: CDR1 MNHNS, CDR2 SASEGT. The CDR3 contains 15 residues. CDR3 loop: CASILQVRGGETQYF. CDR3 sequence (DNA): TGTGCCAGCATTTTACAGGTGCGCGGGGGAGAGACCCAGTACTTC.

This rearrangement joins TRBV7-3 to TRBJ2-3; D might be TRBD2 (6 bases). The germline CDR1 and CDR2 sequences are SGHTA and FQGTGA. Trimming pared 5 bases from V and 7 bases from J, leaving 16 bases between. This CDR3 is 14 amino acids long. CDR3 loop: CASSRDSASNTQYF. The CDR3 bases are TGTGCCAGCAGCCGGGACTCAGCTTCGAATACGCAGTATTTT.

V and J are TRBV11-3 and TRBJ2-7; no clear D. The CDR3 is 13 residues long. V was shortened by 5 bases and J by 1 base, with 9 bases between the two germline ends. Germline CDR1 is SGHNT and CDR2 is YENEEA. The CDR3 sequence: CASSPSGSYEQYF. CDR3 DNA sequence: TGTGCCAGCAGCCCGTCAGGTTCCTACGAGCAGTACTTC.

This chain links TRBV7-2 with TRBJ2-1, with 14 bases aligning to TRBD2. Germline assignment: CDR1 SGHTA and CDR2 FQGNSA. The CDR3 consists of 16 residues. J lost 6 bases, V lost 3 bases, and 4 bases had no gene match. CDR3 protein: CASSFAGTSGSNEQFF. The CDR3 coding sequence is TGTGCCAGCAGCTTCGCCGGGACTAGCGGGAGCAATGAGCAGTTCTTC.

The chain joins TRBV27 to TRBJ2-3, with 10 bases matching TRBD2. J was trimmed by 1 base and V by 5 bases; bases with no gene match: 3. From germline, CDR1 is MNHEY and CDR2 SMNVEV (reference sequence). CDR3 length equals 15 residues. CDR3 residues: CASSLGTSGTDTQYF. CDR3 sequence (DNA): TGTGCCAGCAGTCTAGGGACTAGCGGCACAGATACGCAGTATTTT.

This clonotype is a singleton in its sample. The chain uses TRBV19 and TRBJ2-1, with a weak D call TRBD1 (5 bases). CDR3 length equals 15 residues. The V end lost 4 bases, the J end lost 6 bases, and 16 bases lay between the germline ends. Germline V CDR1 and CDR2: LNHDA, SQIVND (reference sequence). The CDR3 region is CASSNSGRDRNEQFF. The CDR3 DNA reads as TGTGCCAGTAGTAATTCGGGCAGGGATCGCAATGAGCAGTTCTTC.

This chain links TRBV19 with TRBJ2-7, with a weak D call TRBD1 (6 bases). Germline CDR1 is LNHDA and CDR2 is SQIVND (reference sequence). V was clipped by 6 bases and J by 2 bases, with 14 bases between them. CDR3 length: 14 residues. The CDR3 nucleotides are TGTGCCAGTAGGAACAGGGATGGGGCCTACGAGCAGTACTTC. The encoded protein is CASRNRDGAYEQYF. Full variable domain (outside the CDR3, taken from reference TRBV19 and TRBJ2-7): DGGITQSPKYLFRKEGQNVTLSCEQNLNHDAMYWYRQDPGQGLRLIYYSQIVNDFQKGDIAEGYSVSREKKESFPLTVTSAQKNPTAFYLCASRNRDGAYEQYFGPGTRLTVT.

The chain links TRBV4-1 to TRBJ2-5; D is perhaps TRBD1 (6 bases). Germline loops: CDR1 MGHRA, CDR2 YSYEKL. The V end lost 4 bases, the J end lost 3 bases, and 12 bases lay between the germline ends. This CDR3 spans 14 amino acids. This CDR3 reads CASSRGHIKETQYF. The CDR3 DNA sequence: TGCGCCAGCAGCCGGGGACACATAAAAGAGACCCAGTACTTC.

The chain has TRBV28 and TRBJ1-2, with TRBD1 identical over 10 bases. The CDR3 runs to 12 residues. CDR1 and CDR2 from the germline V gene are MDHEN and SYDVKM. With V trimmed by 5 bases and J by 6 bases, 0 bases remained unmatched. This CDR3 is CASSGQGDGYTF. The CDR3, as DNA: TGTGCCAGCAGTGGACAGGGGGATGGCTACACCTTC.

This clonotype was found a few times. The chain is built from TRBV27 and TRBJ2-5; 11 nucleotides line up with TRBD2. V shed 1 base, J shed 5 bases, and the junction held 6 bases outside the gene matches. The CDR3 totals 16 residues. Germline V gene data show CDR1 as MNHEY and CDR2 as SMNVEV (reference sequence). CDR3 sequence (DNA): TGTGCCAGCAGTTTATTGGGTCTAGCGGGAGGCGAGACCCAGTACTTC. Protein product: CASSLLGLAGGETQYF.

The rearrangement links TRBV14 to TRBJ1-5, with D unresolved. Germline V gene data show CDR1 as SGHDN and CDR2 as FVKESK. The CDR3 extends over 13 amino acids. The ends were cut back, 9 bases at V and 5 bases at J, with 14 bases in the middle. The CDR3, as DNA: TGTGCCAGGACTAGGAGGCCCGATCAGCCCCAGCATTTT. This sequence encodes CARTRRPDQPQHF.

This clonotype is classed as medium-sized. V gene TRBV6-1 combines with J gene TRBJ2-2, with a weak D call TRBD1 (5 bases). This CDR3 is 15 amino acids long. V was shortened by 9 bases and J by 2 bases, with 16 bases between the two germline ends. In germline, CDR1 is MNHNS, CDR2 SASEGT. The CDR3 nucleotides read TGTGCCAGTACACAGGACCCCCTAAACACCGGGGAGCTGTTTTTT. This translates into CASTQDPLNTGELFF.

Notes on this clonotype: One junction end does not reproduce the germline sequence, and a read error may be involved. The chain couples TRBV7-7 to TRBJ2-1; possibly TRBD2 for D (5 bases). The CDR3 sequence is 15 residues long. From germline, CDR1 is SSHAT and CDR2 FNYEAQ (reference sequence). This CDR3 reads CASSLAASSYNEQFF. Written as DNA, the CDR3 is TGTGCCAGCAGCCTAGCCGCTAGCTCCTACAATGAGCAGTTCTTC.

V and J are TRBV28 and TRBJ2-7, with D possibly being TRBD2 (5 bases). There are 14 residues in the CDR3. Germline V gene sequence: CDR1 MDHEN, CDR2 SYDVKM. Trimming took 4 bases from V and 5 from J, leaving 15 bases between them. The CDR3 DNA reads TGTGCCAGCAGTTACACCGGGGAGAGGGACGAGCAGTACTTC. Protein: CASSYTGERDEQYF.

J is TRBJ2-1 and V is TRBV7-3; D is perhaps TRBD1 (6 bases). Trimming removed 5 bases from V and 8 bases from J, with 22 bases in between. This CDR3 comprises 16 residues. The V gene's germline CDR1 is SGHTA and CDR2 FQGTGA. CDR3 in DNA: TGTGCCAGCAGCAAGACCCTGGGGGCCCCGAGGGATGAGCAGTTCTTC. This codes for CASSKTLGAPRDEQFF.

This clonotype was detected only a few times. The J gene is TRBJ2-7, the V gene TRBV27; the D gene could be TRBD1 or TRBD2 (6 bases each). With 3 bases removed from V and 6 bases from J, the gap between germline ends came to 12 bases. The CDR3 is 13 amino acids. The germline V gene has CDR1 MNHEY and CDR2 SMNVEV (reference sequence). CDR3 in DNA: TGTGCCAGCAGTTTCATGGGGGGCGGCGAGCAGTACTTC. Translating it yields CASSFMGGGEQYF.

V gene TRBV11-2 combines with J gene TRBJ2-1; possibly TRBD1 or TRBD2 for D (5 bases each). Germline-derived CDR1 and CDR2 are SGHAT and FQNNGV. The CDR3 runs 15 residues. V was clipped by 4 bases and J by 10 bases, with 20 bases between them. Here the CDR3 DNA reads TGTGCCAGCAGCTCGACCCCTTCGGTTGGGACGGAGCAGTTCTTC. It encodes CASSSTPSVGTEQFF.

A note on this clonotype: Sequence at one end of the junction differs from germline and may be a read error. This chain joins TRBV20-1 and TRBJ1-5; 8 bases are a match to TRBD1. CDR3 length: 16 amino acids. Germline CDR1 is DFQATT and CDR2 is SNEGSKA (reference sequence). CDR3 sequence: CRARAIGSGGYQPQHF. CDR3 bases: TGCAGAGCTAGGGCTATAGGGTCAGGGGGCTATCAGCCCCAGCATTTT.

The rearrangement uses TRBV7-9 and TRBJ2-3, with TRBD2 as a possible D gene (5 bases). Between the trimmed V and J ends, which lost 6 bases and 2 bases, there was a span of 15 bases. This CDR3 has 15 amino acids. CDR1 SEHNR and CDR2 FQNEAQ come from the germline V gene (reference sequence). The CDR3 loop is CASSSPDSYTDTQYF. CDR3 sequence (DNA): TGTGCCAGCAGTTCCCCGGACTCGTACACAGATACGCAGTATTTT. The full variable domain, completed using reference TRBV7-9 and TRBJ2-3, is DTGVSQNPRHKITKRGQNVTFRCDPISEHNRLYWYRQTLGQGPEFLTYFQNEAQLEKSRLLSDRFSAERPKGSFSTLEIQRTEQGDSAMYLCASSSPDSYTDTQYFGPGTRLTVL.